This T cell receptor beta chain derives from a study of metastatic and nonmetastatic thyroid tumors. Study-level information: Blood and tumor or nodule tissue repertoires from malignant and benign thyroid patients were compared.

This clone was observed at least ten times. V was trimmed by 6 bases and J by 6 bases, leaving 18 bases between them. In germline, CDR1 is SGHRS, CDR2 YFSETQ. This CDR3 spans 14 amino acids. Nobody among the patients had been given any treatment before thyroid surgery. TCRdb re-called clones from the PCR reads using MiXCR. In the table there are roughly 28,000 clones, about 20% of which are singletons. The chain is built from TRBV5-1 and TRBJ1-2; D is perhaps TRBD1 (5 bases). This TCR was sampled from a female donor with papillary thyroid cancer or a benign thyroid nodule (not recorded which). Some clones in this sample may be carry-over from other donors' samples. The source material was blood. CDR3 DNA: TGCGCCAGCAAAACAGGTCTCGTTCAGGATGGCTACACCTTC. Residues: CASKTGLVQDGYTF.